A single sample gave rise to the 4 T cell receptor beta chains below, sequenced in a study of T cells in women clearing cervical HPV infection. TCRdb keeps only in-frame clones here, not all; method: immunoSEQ multiplex PCR. The sample has some 30,000 clones. The sequencing sample was made of blood buffy coat. The receptors were sampled from a woman between 18 and 75 years old with a cervical HPV16 infection that either progressed to CIN3+ or cleared (not recorded which).

Details on this clone: The read ends 3 residues early relative to the CDR3; the germline J gene fills the gap. The rearrangement joins TRBV2 to TRBJ2-3, with D perhaps matching TRBD2 (6 bases). The CDR3 is 13 amino acids. Germline V gene sequence: CDR1 SNHLY, CDR2 FYNNEI. Partial CDR3 DNA: TGTGCCAGCCGGCGGGACTCTCAAGAGACG. Its protein is CASRRDSQET. The entire CDR3 protein is CASRRDSQETQYF.

Comments on this clone: The read gets to within 3 residues of the CDR3 end, and the germline J gene fills in the rest. This chain uses TRBV19 with TRBJ1-1; no firm D call. The CDR3 loop spans 12 amino acids. V was shortened by 5 bases and J by 1 base, with 5 bases between the two germline ends. Germline values: CDR1 LNHDA, CDR2 SQIVND (reference sequence). The CDR3 bases that were read are TGTGCCAGTAGTCCGGGGAACACTGAA. Residues: CASSPGNTE. The complete CDR3 reads CASSPGNTEAFF.

Remarks on this clone: The missing CDR3 end, 3 residues past where the read stops, is filled in from the germline J gene. V usage is TRBV7-3 and J usage is TRBJ2-5, with 7 bases lining up with TRBD2. V dropped 1 base and J dropped 5; count of bases not matched to a gene: 1. Looked up from germline, CDR1 is SGHTA and CDR2 is FQGTGA. CDR3 length: 13 residues. CDR3 residues: CASSLIGGETQYF. CDR3 DNA (partial): TGTGCCAGCAGCTTAATCGGGGGGGAGACC.

Concerning this clone: Read coverage stops 3 residues before the CDR3 terminus; the germline J gene supplies the remainder. This sequence joins TRBV7-2 and TRBJ1-1, with no clear D. CDR3 length: 15 amino acids. The germline V gene has CDR1 SGHTA and CDR2 FQGNSA. The V end lost 2 bases, the J end lost 0 bases, and 10 bases lay between the germline ends. The CDR3 is CASSLRGPLNTEAFF. CDR3 DNA, as far as it was read: TGTGCCAGCAGCTTACGAGGGCCTCTGAACACTGAA. Full variable domain (rest looked up from reference TRBV7-2 and TRBJ1-1): GAGVSQSPSNKVTEKGKDVELRCDPISGHTALYWYRQSLGQGLEFLIYFQGNSAPDKSGLPSDRFSAERTGGSVSTLTIQRTQQEDSAVYLCASSLRGPLNTEAFFGQGTRLTVV.